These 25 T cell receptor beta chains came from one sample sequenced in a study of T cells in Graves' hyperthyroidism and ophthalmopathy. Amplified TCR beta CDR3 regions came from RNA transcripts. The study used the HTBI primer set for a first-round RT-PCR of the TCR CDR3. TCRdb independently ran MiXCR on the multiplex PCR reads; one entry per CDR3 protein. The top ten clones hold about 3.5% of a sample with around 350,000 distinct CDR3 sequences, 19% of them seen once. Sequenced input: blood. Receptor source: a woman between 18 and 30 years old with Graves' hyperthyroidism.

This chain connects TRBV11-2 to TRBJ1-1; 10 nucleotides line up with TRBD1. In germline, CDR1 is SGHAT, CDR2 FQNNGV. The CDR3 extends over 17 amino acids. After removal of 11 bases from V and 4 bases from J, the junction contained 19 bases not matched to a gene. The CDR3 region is CAGSREGLDRGVTEAFF. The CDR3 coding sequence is TGTGCCGGCTCCCGAGAAGGCTTGGACAGGGGGGTCACTGAAGCTTTCTTT.

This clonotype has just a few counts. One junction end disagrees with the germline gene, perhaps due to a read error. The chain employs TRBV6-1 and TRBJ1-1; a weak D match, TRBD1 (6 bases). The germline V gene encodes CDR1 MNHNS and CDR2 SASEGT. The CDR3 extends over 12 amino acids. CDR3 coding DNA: TGTGCCACCAGTGAAATGGGGGCTGAGGCTTTCTTT. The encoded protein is CATSEMGAEAFF.

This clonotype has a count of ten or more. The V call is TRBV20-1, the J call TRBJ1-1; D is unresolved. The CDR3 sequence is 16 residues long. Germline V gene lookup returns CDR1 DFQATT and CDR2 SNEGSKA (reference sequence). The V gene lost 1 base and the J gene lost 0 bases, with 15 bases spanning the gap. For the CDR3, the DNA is TGCAGTGCTAGAGGGGGTAAGGCAGCATTGAACACTGAAGCTTTCTTT. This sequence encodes CSARGGKAALNTEAFF.

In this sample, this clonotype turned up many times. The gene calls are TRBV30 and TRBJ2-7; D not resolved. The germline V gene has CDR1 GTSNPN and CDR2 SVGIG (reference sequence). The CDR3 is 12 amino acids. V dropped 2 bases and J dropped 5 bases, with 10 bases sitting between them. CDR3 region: CAWSRDVHEQYF. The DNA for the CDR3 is TGTGCCTGGAGTAGGGATGTCCACGAGCAGTACTTC.

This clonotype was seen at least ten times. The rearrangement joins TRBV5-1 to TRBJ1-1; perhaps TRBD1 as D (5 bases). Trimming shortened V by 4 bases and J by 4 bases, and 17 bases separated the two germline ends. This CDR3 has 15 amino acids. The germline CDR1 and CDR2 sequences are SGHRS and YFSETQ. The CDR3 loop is CASSPATVAGTEAFF. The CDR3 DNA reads TGCGCCAGCAGCCCGGCGACAGTAGCGGGCACTGAAGCTTTCTTT.

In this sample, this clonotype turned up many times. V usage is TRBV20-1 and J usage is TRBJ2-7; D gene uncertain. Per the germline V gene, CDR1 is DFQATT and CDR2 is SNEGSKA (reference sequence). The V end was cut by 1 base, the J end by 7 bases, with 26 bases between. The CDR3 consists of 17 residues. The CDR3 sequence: CSARVLILPKVGGEQYF. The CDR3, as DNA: TGCAGTGCTAGAGTCCTTATTCTCCCAAAAGTAGGTGGGGAGCAGTACTTC.

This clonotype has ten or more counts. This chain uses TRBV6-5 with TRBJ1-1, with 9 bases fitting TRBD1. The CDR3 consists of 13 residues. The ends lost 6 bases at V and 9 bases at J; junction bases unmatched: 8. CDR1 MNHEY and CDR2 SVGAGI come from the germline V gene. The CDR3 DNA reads TGTGCCAGCAGCTTAGGAGGGACAGGGCAAGCTTTCTTT. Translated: CASSLGGTGQAFF.

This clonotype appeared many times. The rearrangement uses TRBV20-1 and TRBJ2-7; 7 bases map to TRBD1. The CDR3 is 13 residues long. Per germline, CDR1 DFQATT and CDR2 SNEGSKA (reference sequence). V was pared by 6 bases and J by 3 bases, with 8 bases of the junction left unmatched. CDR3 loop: CSAQRNRGYEQYF. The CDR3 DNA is TGCAGTGCCCAACGGAACAGGGGCTACGAGCAGTACTTC.

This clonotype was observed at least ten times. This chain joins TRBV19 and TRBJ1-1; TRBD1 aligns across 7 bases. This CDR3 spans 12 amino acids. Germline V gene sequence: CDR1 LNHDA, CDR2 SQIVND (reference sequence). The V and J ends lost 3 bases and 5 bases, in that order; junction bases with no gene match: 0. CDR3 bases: TGTGCCAGTAGTATGACAGGGACTGAAGCTTTCTTT. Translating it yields CASSMTGTEAFF.

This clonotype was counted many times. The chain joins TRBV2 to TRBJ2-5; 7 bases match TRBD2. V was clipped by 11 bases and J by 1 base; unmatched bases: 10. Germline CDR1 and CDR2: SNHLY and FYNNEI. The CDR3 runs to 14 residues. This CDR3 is CASLNGGGQETQYF. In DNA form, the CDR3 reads TGTGCCTCCCTGAACGGCGGGGGCCAAGAGACCCAGTACTTC.

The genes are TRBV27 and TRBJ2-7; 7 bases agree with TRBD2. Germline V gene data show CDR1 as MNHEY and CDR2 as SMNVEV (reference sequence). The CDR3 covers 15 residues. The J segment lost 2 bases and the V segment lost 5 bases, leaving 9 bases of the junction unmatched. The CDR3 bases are TGTGCCAGCAGTAAGGGAACGGGAGGCGCCTACGAGCAGTACTTC. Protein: CASSKGTGGAYEQYF.

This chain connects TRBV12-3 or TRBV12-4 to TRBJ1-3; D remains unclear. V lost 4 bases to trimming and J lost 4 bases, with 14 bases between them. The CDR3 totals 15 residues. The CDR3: CASSSTGKRGNTIYF. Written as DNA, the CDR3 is TGTGCCAGCAGTTCGACGGGGAAACGAGGAAACACCATATATTTT.

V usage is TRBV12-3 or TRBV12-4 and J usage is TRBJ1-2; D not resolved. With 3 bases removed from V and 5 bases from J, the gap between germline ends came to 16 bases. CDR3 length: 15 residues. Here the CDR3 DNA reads TGTGCCAGCAGTTTCGCCCATAGACGGAATTATGGCTACACCTTC. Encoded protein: CASSFAHRRNYGYTF.

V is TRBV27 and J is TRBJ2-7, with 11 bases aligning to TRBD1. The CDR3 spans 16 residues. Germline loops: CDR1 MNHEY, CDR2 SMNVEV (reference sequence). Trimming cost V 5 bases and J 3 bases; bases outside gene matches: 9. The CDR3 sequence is CASSIIPGQGDYEQYF. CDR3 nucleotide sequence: TGTGCCAGCAGTATCATTCCGGGACAGGGGGACTACGAGCAGTACTTC.

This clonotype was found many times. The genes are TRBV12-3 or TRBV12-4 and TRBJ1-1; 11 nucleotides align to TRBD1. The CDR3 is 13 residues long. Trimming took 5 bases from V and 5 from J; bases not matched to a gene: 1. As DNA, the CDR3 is TGTGCCAGCAGTGGACAGGGGGCTACTGAAGCTTTCTTT. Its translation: CASSGQGATEAFF.

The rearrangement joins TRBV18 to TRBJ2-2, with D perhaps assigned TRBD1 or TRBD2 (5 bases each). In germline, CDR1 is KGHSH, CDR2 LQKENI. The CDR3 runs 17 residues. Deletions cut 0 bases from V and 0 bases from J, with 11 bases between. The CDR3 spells CASSPPQGASNTGELFF. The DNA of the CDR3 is TGTGCCAGCTCACCACCCCAGGGAGCCTCGAACACCGGGGAGCTGTTTTTT.

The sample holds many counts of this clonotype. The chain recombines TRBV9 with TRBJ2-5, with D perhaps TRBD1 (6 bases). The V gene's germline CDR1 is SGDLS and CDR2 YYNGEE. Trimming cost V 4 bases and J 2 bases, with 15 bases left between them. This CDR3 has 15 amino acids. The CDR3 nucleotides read TGTGCCAGCAGCATACTAGGAGGACAGCAAGAGACCCAGTACTTC. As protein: CASSILGGQQETQYF.

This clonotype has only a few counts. The chain's CDR3 is CASSYQDFGRAGELFF. The CDR3 DNA reads TGTGCCAGCAGTTACCAGGATTTCGGTCGGGCCGGGGAGCTGTTTTTT. The genes are TRBV6-2 or TRBV6-3 and TRBJ2-2, with D unclear. CDR1 is MNHEY, CDR2 SVGEGT, per germline. V was pared by 2 bases and J by 6 bases, with 16 bases between. The CDR3 is made up of 16 amino acids.

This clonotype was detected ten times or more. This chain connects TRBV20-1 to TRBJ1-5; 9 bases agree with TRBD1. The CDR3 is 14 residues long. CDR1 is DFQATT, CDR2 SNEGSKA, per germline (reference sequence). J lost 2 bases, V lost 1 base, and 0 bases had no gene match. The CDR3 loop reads CSARGDRGNQPQHF. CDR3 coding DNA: TGCAGTGCTAGAGGGGACAGGGGCAATCAGCCCCAGCATTTT.

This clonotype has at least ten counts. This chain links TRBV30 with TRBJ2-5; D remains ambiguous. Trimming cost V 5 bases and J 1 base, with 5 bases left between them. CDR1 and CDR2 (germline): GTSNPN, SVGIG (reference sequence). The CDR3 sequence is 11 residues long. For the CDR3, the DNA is TGTGCCTGGGAAGGCCAAGAGACCCAGTACTTC. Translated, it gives CAWEGQETQYF.

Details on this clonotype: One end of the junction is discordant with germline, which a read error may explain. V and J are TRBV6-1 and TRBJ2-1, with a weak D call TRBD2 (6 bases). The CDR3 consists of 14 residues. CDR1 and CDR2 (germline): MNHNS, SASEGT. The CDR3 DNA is TGTGCCAGCAGCCCGGGACTCGACCACAATGAGAAGTTCTTC. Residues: CASSPGLDHNEKFF.

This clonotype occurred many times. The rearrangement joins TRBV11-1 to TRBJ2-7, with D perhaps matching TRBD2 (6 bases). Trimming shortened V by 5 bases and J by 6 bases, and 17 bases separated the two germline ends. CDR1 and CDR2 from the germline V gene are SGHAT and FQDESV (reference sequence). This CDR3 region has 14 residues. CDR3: CASSPFHSEGEQYF. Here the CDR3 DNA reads TGTGCCAGCAGCCCGTTCCATTCGGAGGGCGAGCAGTACTTC. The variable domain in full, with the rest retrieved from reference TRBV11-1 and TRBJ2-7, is EAEVAQSPRYKITEKSQAVAFWCDPISGHATLYWYRQILGQGPELLVQFQDESVVDDSQLPKDRFSAERLKGVDSTLKIQPAELGDSAMYLCASSPFHSEGEQYFGPGTRLTVT.

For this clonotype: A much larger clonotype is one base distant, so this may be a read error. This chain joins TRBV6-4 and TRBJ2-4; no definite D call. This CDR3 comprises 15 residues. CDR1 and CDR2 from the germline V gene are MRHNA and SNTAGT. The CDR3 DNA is TGTGCCAGCAGTTCGCGGTTGTCAGCCAAAAACATTAAGTACTTC. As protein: CASSSRLSAKNIKYF.

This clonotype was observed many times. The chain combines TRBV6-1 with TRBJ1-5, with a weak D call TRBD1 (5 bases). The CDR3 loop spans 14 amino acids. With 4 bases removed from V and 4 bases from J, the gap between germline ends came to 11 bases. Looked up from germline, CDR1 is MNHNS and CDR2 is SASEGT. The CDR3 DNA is TGTGCCAGCAGTGGGCCAGGGCGAAATCAGCCCCAGCATTTT. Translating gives CASSGPGRNQPQHF.

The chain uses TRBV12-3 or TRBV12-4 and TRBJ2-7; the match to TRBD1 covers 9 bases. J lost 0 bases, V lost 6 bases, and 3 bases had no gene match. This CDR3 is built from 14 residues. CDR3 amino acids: CASRSGQGSYEQYV. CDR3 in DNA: TGTGCCAGCAGATCGGGACAGGGCTCCTACGAGCAGTACGTC.